The rows below give T cell receptor beta chains drawn from one sample of a study of cytomegalovirus exposure and HLA in healthy donors. Using immunoSEQ multiplex PCR, the repertoire was profiled, and TCRdb retains in-frame clones only, with some absent. In total, the table holds about 65,000 clones. The source material was PBMCs. Every receptor here comes from a boy younger than 18 in good health and CMV-seronegative. CDR3s include the opening cysteine and the closing phenylalanine or tryptophan. Fields, in order: J gene, D gene, V gene, CDR3 protein, CDR3 DNA. The D gene is left open where the match is weak.

J: TRBJ2-7
D: TRBD2
V: TRBV7-2
CDR3: CASSLGTSGGYEQYF
DNA: TGTGCCAGCAGCTTAGGGACTAGCGGCGGGTACGAGCAGTACTTC

J: TRBJ1-1
D: -
V: TRBV30
CDR3: CAWRGRVANTEAFF
DNA: TGTGCCTGGAGGGGGAGGGTAGCGAACACTGAAGCTTTCTTT

J: TRBJ2-1
D: -
V: TRBV7-8
CDR3: CASSSLHEQFF
DNA: TGTGCCAGCAGCTCCCTTCATGAGCAGTTCTTC

J: TRBJ2-4
D: TRBD2
V: TRBV5-1
CDR3: CASSVTSGNLAKNIQYF
DNA: TGCGCCAGCAGCGTGACTAGCGGAAACCTAGCCAAAAACATTCAGTACTTC

J: TRBJ2-5
D: TRBD2
V: TRBV30
CDR3: CAWSFSGGALETQYF
DNA: TGTGCCTGGAGTTTTAGCGGGGGGGCCTTGGAGACCCAGTACTTC

J: TRBJ2-4
D: TRBD2
V: TRBV9
CDR3: CASSGRTSGSGIQYF
DNA: TGTGCCAGCAGCGGCCGGACTAGCGGGAGTGGCATTCAGTACTTC

J: TRBJ2-1
D: -
V: TRBV5-6
CDR3: CASSLLDNEQFF
DNA: TGTGCCAGCAGCCTACTAGATAATGAGCAGTTCTTC

J: TRBJ2-7
D: -
V: TRBV6-5
CDR3: CASSYSWQGGWQYF
DNA: TGTGCCAGCAGTTACTCGTGGCAGGGTGGTTGGCAGTACTTC

J: TRBJ2-5
D: -
V: TRBV5-1
CDR3: CASSSRQVQETQYF
DNA: TGCGCCAGCAGCTCCCGACAGGTTCAAGAGACCCAGTACTTC

J: TRBJ2-1
D: TRBD1
V: TRBV5-1
CDR3: CASSLSRDRVTGRGPRQFF
DNA: TGCGCCAGCAGCCTGAGCCGGGACAGGGTTACGGGCCGGGGGCCGCGCCAGTTCTTC

J: TRBJ2-7
D: -
V: TRBV5-1
CDR3: CASSLSTGQSYEQYF
DNA: TGCGCCAGCAGCTTGTCCACAGGACAGTCCTACGAGCAGTACTTC

J: TRBJ1-3
D: TRBD1
V: TRBV11-2
CDR3: CASSASGTGAANNF
DNA: TGTGCCAGCAGCGCCTCCGGGACAGGGGCCGCAAATAACTTT

J: TRBJ2-7
D: TRBD2
V: TRBV9
CDR3: CASSVGSVAGAFSYEQYF
DNA: TGTGCCAGCAGCGTAGGATCAGTGGCGGGAGCCTTCTCCTACGAGCAGTACTTC

J: TRBJ2-5
D: TRBD1
V: TRBV5-6
CDR3: CASSFRQGGTQYF
DNA: TGTGCCAGCAGCTTTCGACAGGGTGGGACCCAGTACTTC

J: TRBJ2-5
D: -
V: TRBV12-2
CDR3: CASRLGPGGIIQETQYF
DNA: TGTGCAAGTCGCTTAGGGCCAGGGGGGATCATCCAAGAGACCCAGTACTTC

J: TRBJ2-5
D: -
V: TRBV5-6
CDR3: CASDSTGVQETQYF
DNA: TGTGCCAGCGATTCTACGGGGGTCCAGGAGACCCAGTACTTC

J: TRBJ2-2
D: TRBD1
V: TRBV27
CDR3: CASKVSPTGGTGELFF
DNA: TGTGCCAGCAAAGTTTCTCCCACAGGGGGCACCGGGGAGCTGTTTTTT

J: TRBJ2-4
D: TRBD1
V: TRBV30
CDR3: CAWSGDRGTIQYF
DNA: TGTGCCTGGAGTGGAGACAGGGGGACCATTCAGTACTTC

J: TRBJ1-2
D: -
V: TRBV6-5
CDR3: CASWEAGPPGYTF
DNA: TGTGCCAGCTGGGAGGCAGGTCCGCCTGGCTACACCTTC

J: TRBJ1-2
D: TRBD1
V: TRBV6-1
CDR3: CASTAIRQGRYGYTF
DNA: TGTGCCAGCACCGCTATTAGACAGGGAAGGTATGGCTACACCTTC